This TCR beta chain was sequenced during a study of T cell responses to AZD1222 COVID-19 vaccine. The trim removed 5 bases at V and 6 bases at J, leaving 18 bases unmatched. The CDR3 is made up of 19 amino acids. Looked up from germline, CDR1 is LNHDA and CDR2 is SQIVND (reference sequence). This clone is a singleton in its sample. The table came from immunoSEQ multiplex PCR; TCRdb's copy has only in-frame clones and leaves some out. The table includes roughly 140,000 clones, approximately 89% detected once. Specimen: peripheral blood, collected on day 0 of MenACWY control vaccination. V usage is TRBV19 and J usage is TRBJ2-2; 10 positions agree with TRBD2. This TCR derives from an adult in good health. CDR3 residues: CASSSTSGLAVTRSGELFF. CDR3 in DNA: TGTGCCAGTAGTTCGACCTCAGGACTAGCGGTAACGAGGTCCGGGGAGCTGTTTTTT.